The entry below gives a single TCR beta chain sequence along with its context. The antigen this receptor binds is unknown. Per-base qualities were not stored, and no clone one base away is much larger. This entry is derived from a study of Ad26.COV2.S vaccination and SARS-CoV-2 variants (dated by TCRdb to the early 2020s). Describing the broader study: Sequencing of the TCRbeta repertoire served to evaluate the specificity and breadth of SARS-CoV-2-reactive T cell receptors following Ad26.COV2.S vaccination. The TCR-sequenced set comprised approximately 32 samples: some 19 Ad26.COV2.S vaccine recipients, 5 placebo recipients and 8 SARS-CoV-2 convalescent individuals. The paper's findings and limits, for the study overall: Spike-specific TCR breadth was higher in Ad26.COV2.S recipients than in placebo recipients (P = 0.0014). Substantial breadth of spike-specific CD8+ and CD4+ T cell responses was reported after vaccination. The authors noted that the TCR breadth and depth analyses may have underestimated total T cell responses. Non-spike TCR breadth was comparable between vaccine and placebo recipients, consistent with the vaccine containing only spike.

The immunoSEQ Assay was the method used to sequence TCRbeta CDR3 regions. After extraction, genomic DNA underwent amplification by bias-controlled multiplex PCR, followed by high-throughput sequencing. Turning to the authors' computational methods: Collapsing and filtering of sequences were performed to quantify the absolute abundance of each unique TCRbeta CDR3 region. T cell fraction was estimated by normalization of TCRbeta template counts to usable DNA, with usable DNA being measured through amplification of reference genes present in all nucleated cells. Repertoire TCRs were annotated as SARS-CoV-2-specific by exact matching of V gene, CDR3 amino acid sequence and J gene to a known reactive TCR set. MIRA supplied the reference SARS-CoV-2 TCR set, which was filtered for enrichment in COVID-19-positive ImmuneCODE repertoires so that public or cross-reactive TCRs were removed. Using the MIRA antigens, annotated TCRs were further analysed by specific ORF or by position within an ORF. Breadth was defined as the number of annotated unique rearrangements divided by the total number of unique productive rearrangements, and depth was defined as the summed frequency of the annotated unique rearrangements. Two-sided Wilcoxon rank-sum tests were used to compare TCR breadth between groups. The source is immuneACCESS, and TCRdb retained only in-frame sequences with V and J called. Part of the clones is not carried over; for the studies checked, unresolved V genes explain less than half of this, and the remainder is unexplained. The V and J calls and clone size come from that table; D and trimming were worked out from the DNA. The sample table lists about 350,000 clones, approximately 90% of them with a count of one. Around 4.2% of the sample lies in the top ten.

The label giving this sample's time point can be read as: individuals recovered from natural SARS-CoV-2 infection. Cut back by 0 bases and 7 bases, the V and J ends lie 6 bases apart. The CDR3, cysteine through phenylalanine, is 12 amino acids long. Only the CDR3 part of the read is kept: 36 bases, read in frame from the first base. According to the germline V gene (reference sequence), CDR1 reads LGHDT and CDR2 reads YNNKEL. This receptor was identified in a human donor who had recovered from COVID-19. Recombination linked TRBV3-1 (or the pseudogene TRBV3-2) to TRBJ1-1; TRBD1 might be the D gene, on 5 matching bases. The material sequenced was peripheral blood, taken after recovery from COVID-19. The CDR3 amino acid sequence is: CASSQEGLEAFF. The bases read TGTGCCAGCAGCCAAGAGGGACTTGAAGCTTTCTTT.